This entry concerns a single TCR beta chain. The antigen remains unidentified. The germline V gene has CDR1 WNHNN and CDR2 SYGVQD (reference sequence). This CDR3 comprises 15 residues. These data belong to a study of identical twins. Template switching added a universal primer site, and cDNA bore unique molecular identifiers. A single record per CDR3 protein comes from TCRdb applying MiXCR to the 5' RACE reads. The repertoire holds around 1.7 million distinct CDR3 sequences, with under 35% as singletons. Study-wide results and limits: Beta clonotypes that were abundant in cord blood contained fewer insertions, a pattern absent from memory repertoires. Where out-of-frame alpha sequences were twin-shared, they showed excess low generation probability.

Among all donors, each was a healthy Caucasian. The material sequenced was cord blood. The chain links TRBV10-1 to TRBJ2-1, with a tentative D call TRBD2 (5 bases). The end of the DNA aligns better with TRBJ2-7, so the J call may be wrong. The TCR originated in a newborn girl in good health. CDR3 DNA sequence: TGCGCCAGCAGTGACCAGCGGCCCCCCTACAATGAGCAGTACTTC. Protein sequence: CASSDQRPPYNEQYF.